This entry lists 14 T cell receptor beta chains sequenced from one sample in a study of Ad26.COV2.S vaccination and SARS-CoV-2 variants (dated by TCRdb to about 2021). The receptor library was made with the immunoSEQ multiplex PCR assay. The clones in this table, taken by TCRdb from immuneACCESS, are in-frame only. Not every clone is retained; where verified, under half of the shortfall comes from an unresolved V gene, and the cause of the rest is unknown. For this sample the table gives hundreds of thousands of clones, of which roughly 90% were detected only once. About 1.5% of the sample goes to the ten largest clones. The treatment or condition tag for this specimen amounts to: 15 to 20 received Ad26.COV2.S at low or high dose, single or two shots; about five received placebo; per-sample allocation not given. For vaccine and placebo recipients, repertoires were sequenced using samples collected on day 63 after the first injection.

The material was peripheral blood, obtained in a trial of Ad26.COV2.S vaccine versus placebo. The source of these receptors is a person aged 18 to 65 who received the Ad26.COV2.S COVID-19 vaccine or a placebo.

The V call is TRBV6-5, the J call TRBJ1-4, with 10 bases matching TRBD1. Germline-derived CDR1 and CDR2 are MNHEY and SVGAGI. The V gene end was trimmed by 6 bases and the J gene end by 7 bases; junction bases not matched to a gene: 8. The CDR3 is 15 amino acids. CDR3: CASRRPGQGSEKLFF. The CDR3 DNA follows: TGTGCCAGCAGGCGGCCGGGACAGGGGAGTGAAAAACTGTTTTTT.

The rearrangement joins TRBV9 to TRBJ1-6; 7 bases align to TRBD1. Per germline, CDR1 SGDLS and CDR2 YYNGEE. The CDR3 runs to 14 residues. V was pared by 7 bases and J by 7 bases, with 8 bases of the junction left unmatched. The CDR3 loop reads CASGRGQENSPLHF. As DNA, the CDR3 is TGTGCCAGCGGACGTGGACAGGAAAATTCACCCCTCCACTTT.

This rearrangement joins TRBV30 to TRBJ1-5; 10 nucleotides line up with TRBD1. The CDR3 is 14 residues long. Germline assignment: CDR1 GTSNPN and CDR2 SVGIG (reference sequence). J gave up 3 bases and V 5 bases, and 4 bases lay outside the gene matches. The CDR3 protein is CAWRTGGFNQPQHF. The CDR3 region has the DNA TGTGCCTGGCGGACAGGGGGGTTCAATCAGCCCCAGCATTTT.

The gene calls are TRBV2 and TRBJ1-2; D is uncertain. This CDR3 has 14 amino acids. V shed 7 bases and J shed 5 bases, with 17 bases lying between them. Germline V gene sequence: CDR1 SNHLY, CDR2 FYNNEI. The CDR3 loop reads CASIVESAYYGYTF. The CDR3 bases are TGTGCCAGCATAGTAGAGTCGGCGTATTATGGCTACACCTTC.

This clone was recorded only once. The CDR3 nucleotides are TGTGCCAGCAGCCTCGACAGGGTTAGTCAGCCCCAGCATTTT. Amino acid sequence: CASSLDRVSQPQHF. J is TRBJ1-5 and V is TRBV7-2; 7 nucleotides align to TRBD1. This CDR3 spans 14 amino acids. Germline loops: CDR1 SGHTA, CDR2 FQGNSA. Trimming cost V 5 bases and J 6 bases; bases outside gene matches: 7.

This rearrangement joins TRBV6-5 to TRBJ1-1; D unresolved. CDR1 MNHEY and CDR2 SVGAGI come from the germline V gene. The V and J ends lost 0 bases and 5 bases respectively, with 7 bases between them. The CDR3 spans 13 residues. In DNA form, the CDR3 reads TGTGCCAGCAGTTACTCGATAGGAACTGAAGCTTTCTTT. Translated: CASSYSIGTEAFF.

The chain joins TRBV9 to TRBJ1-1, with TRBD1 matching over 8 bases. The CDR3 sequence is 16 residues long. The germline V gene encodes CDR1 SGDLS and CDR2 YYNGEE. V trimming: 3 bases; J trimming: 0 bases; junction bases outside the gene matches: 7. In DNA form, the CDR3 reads TGTGCCAGCAGCGCCCCAATACAGGGGGTGAACACTGAAGCTTTCTTT. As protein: CASSAPIQGVNTEAFF.

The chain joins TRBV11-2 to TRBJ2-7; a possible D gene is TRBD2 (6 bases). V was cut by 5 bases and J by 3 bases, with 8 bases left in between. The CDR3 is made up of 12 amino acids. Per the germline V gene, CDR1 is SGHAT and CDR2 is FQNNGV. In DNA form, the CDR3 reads TGTGCCAGCAGCCCCGGGGGCTACGAGCAGTACTTC. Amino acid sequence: CASSPGGYEQYF.

The CDR3 DNA follows: TGCGCCAGCAGCCTAACCGGGACGGACCAAGAGACCCAGTACTTC. Amino acid sequence: CASSLTGTDQETQYF. This sequence joins TRBV5-1 and TRBJ2-5; tentatively, D is TRBD1 or TRBD2 (5 bases each). There are 15 residues in the CDR3. Per the germline V gene, CDR1 is SGHRS and CDR2 is YFSETQ. Trimming shortened V by 4 bases and J by 0 bases, and 13 bases separated the two germline ends. Based on the CDR3 plus reference TRBV5-1 and TRBJ2-5, the full variable domain is KAGVTQTPRYLIKTRGQQVTLSCSPISGHRSVSWYQQTPGQGLQFLFEYFSETQRNKGNFPGRFSGRQFSNSRSEMNVSTLELGDSALYLCASSLTGTDQETQYFGPGTRLLVL.

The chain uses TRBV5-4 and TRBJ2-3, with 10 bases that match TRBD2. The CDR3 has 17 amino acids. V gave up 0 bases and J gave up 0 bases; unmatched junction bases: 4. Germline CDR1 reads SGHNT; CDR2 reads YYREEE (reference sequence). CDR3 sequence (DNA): TGTGCCAGCAGCTTGGGACTAGCGGGTCCTAGCACAGATACGCAGTATTTT. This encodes CASSLGLAGPSTDTQYF. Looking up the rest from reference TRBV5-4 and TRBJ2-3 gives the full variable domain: ETGVTQSPTHLIKTRGQQVTLRCSSQSGHNTVSWYQQALGQGPQFIFQYYREEENGRGNFPPRFSGLQFPNYSSELNVNALELDDSALYLCASSLGLAGPSTDTQYFGPGTRLTVL.

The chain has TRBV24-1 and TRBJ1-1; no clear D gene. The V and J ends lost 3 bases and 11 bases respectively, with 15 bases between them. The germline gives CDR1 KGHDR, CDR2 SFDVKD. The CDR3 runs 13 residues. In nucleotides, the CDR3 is TGTGCCACCAGTGATGGGGTTGCGGGAGTGGCTTTCTTT. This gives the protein CATSDGVAGVAFF.

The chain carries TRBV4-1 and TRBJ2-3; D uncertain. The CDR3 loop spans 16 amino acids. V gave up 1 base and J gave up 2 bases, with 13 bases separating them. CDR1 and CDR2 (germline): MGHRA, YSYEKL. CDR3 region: CASSQVSATNTDTQYF. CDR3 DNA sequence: TGCGCCAGCAGCCAAGTCTCAGCGACAAACACAGATACGCAGTATTTT.

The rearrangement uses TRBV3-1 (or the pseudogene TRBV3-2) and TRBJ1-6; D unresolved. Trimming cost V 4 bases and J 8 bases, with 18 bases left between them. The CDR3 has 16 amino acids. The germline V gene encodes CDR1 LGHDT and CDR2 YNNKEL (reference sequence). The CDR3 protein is CASSLLTRVGDSPLHF. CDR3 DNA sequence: TGTGCCAGCAGCCTGCTAACGCGAGTTGGGGATTCACCCCTCCACTTT.

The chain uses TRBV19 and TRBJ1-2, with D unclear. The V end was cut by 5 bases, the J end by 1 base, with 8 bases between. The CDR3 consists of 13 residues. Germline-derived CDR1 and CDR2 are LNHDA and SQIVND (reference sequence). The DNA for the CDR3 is TGTGCCAGTAGTGTGGGCGTTAACTATGGCTACACCTTC. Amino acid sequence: CASSVGVNYGYTF.